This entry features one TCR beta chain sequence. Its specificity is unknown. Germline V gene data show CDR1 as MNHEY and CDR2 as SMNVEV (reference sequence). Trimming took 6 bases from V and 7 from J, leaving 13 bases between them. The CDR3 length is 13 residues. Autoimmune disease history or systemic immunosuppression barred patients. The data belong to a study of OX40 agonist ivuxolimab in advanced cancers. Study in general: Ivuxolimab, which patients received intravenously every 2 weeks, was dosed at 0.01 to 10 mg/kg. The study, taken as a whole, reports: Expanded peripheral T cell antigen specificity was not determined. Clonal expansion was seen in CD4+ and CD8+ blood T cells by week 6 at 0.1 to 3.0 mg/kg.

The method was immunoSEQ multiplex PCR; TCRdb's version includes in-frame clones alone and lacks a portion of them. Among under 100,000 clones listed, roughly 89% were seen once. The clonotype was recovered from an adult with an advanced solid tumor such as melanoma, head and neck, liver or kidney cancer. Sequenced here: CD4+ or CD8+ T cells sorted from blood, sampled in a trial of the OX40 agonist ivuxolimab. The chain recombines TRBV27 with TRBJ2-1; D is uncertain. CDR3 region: CASRRLTENEQFF. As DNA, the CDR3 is TGTGCCAGCAGGAGACTTACCGAGAATGAGCAGTTCTTC.